This T cell receptor beta chain was sequenced for a study of Graves' ophthalmopathy and Graves' hyperthyroidism. As for the study in general: No ophthalmopathy within 18 months of follow-up signified stable hyperthyroidism. Findings of the study overall: The authors also found most expanded thyroid clonotypes above 0.001 frequency in blood.

TCR beta CDR3 amplification used RNA transcripts. Scientists carried out first-round RT-PCR using HTBI primers and then a second-round multiplex PCR. MiXCR, applied by TCRdb to the multiplex PCR reads, yields one record per CDR3 protein. The data hold more than 1,000,000 distinct CDR3 sequences, with roughly 35% observed a single time. Concerning this clonotype: Antigen: not known.

The receptor was derived from an adult man with Graves' hyperthyroidism. Input material: peripheral blood or thyroid tissue (not recorded which).

The CDR3 sequence is CASSLAGEGTF. The CDR3 DNA follows: TGTGCCAGCAGCTTAGCAGGGGAAGGAACCTTC. This chain joins TRBV7-2 and TRBJ1-2, with D perhaps TRBD1 (5 bases). V lost 0 bases and J 14 bases, leaving 10 bases between the germline ends. This CDR3 is 11 amino acids long. The germline gives CDR1 SGHTA, CDR2 FQGNSA.